The T cell receptor (beta chain) under discussion was sequenced for a study of T cells in Graves' hyperthyroidism and ophthalmopathy. Study findings and constraints: Prediction of ophthalmopathy progression came a median roughly 6.6 months pre-onset.

Template material for amplifying TCR beta CDR3 regions consisted of RNA transcripts. The TCR CDR3 first-round RT-PCR relied on the HTBI primer set. Each CDR3 protein is one row after TCRdb ran MiXCR on the multiplex PCR reads. The sample has hundreds of thousands of distinct CDR3 sequences; 24% are singletons. Germline V gene data show CDR1 as MNHNS and CDR2 as SASEGT. The CDR3 has 14 residues. V was trimmed by 5 bases and J by 0 bases, leaving 8 bases between them. As concerns this clonotype: Its target is unknown.

The sequenced sample was blood. The gene calls are TRBV6-1 and TRBJ1-5; D uncertain. This clonotype originated in a woman aged 25 to 39 with Graves' ophthalmopathy. Here the CDR3 DNA reads TGTGCCAGCAGTACGAGTTATAGCAATCAGCCCCAGCATTTT. It codes for CASSTSYSNQPQHF.